Each of the 18 T cell receptor beta chains below was sequenced from the same sample in a study of CD8 T cells in Susac syndrome. After extraction with the RNeasy kit, 0.5 to 1 ug of the RNA was reverse transcribed using random hexamers. TCRdb processed the immunoSEQ multiplex PCR reads anew with MiXCR; each CDR3 protein has one entry. In the table there are roughly 60,000 distinct CDR3 sequences, 85% to 95% of which are singletons. Sequenced: CD8+ T cells from PBMCs. These receptors were taken from a human donor in good health.

The chain is built from TRBV14 and TRBJ2-2; D call uncertain. The CDR3 sequence is 13 residues long. Germline CDR1 reads SGHDN; CDR2 reads FVKESK. With 4 bases removed from V and 1 base from J, the gap between germline ends came to 4 bases. The CDR3 here is CASSLVNTGELFF. The CDR3 DNA sequence: TGTGCCAGCAGCCTAGTGAACACCGGGGAGCTGTTTTTT.

The chain carries TRBV20-1 and TRBJ2-5, with D possibly being TRBD1 (5 bases). CDR3 length equals 12 residues. V was cut by 3 bases and J by 4 bases, with 9 bases left in between. In germline, CDR1 is DFQATT, CDR2 SNEGSKA (reference sequence). CDR3 sequence (DNA): TGCAGTGCTAGGGGGCCGGGAGAGACCCAGTACTTC. It codes for CSARGPGETQYF.

The chain joins TRBV27 to TRBJ1-1; D ambiguous. The CDR3 extends over 14 amino acids. Germline V gives CDR1 MNHEY, CDR2 SMNVEV (reference sequence). The V end was cut by 0 bases, the J end by 2 bases, with 7 bases between. The CDR3 sequence is CASSLSALNTEAFF. The CDR3 DNA follows: TGTGCCAGCAGTTTATCAGCCTTAAACACTGAAGCTTTCTTT.

The chain is built from TRBV27 and TRBJ2-3, with D possibly matching TRBD1 (5 bases). V dropped 6 bases and J dropped 2 bases, with 15 bases sitting between them. The CDR3 spans 15 residues. Germline CDR1 is MNHEY and CDR2 is SMNVEV (reference sequence). This CDR3 is CASSPVQVYTDTQYF. In nucleotides, the CDR3 is TGTGCCAGCAGCCCCGTACAGGTCTACACAGATACGCAGTATTTT.

This clonotype was observed once. V and J are TRBV7-2 and TRBJ2-7; 7 positions agree with TRBD1. Germline CDR1 reads SGHTA; CDR2 reads FQGNSA. CDR3 size: 14 residues. Germline trimming cut 4 bases from V and 3 bases from J; bases unmatched to any gene: 6. DNA for the CDR3: TGTGCCAGCAGCTCAGGGACAGCGCGCTACGAGCAGTACTTC. It is translated as CASSSGTARYEQYF.

CDR3 sequence (DNA): TGCAGTGCTAAATTAGCAGGCGAGCAGTACTTC. It is translated as CSAKLAGEQYF. The chain carries TRBV20-1 and TRBJ2-7, with D unclear. Trimming cost V 4 bases and J 6 bases, with 10 bases left between them. The germline V gene has CDR1 DFQATT and CDR2 SNEGSKA (reference sequence). The CDR3 length is 11 residues.

The chain uses TRBV4-3 and TRBJ2-1, with TRBD1 matching over 7 bases. Per germline, CDR1 LGHNA and CDR2 YSLEER. V trimming: 0 bases; J trimming: 2 bases; junction bases outside the gene matches: 4. This CDR3 region has 16 residues. The CDR3 DNA follows: TGCGCCAGCAGCCAAGAGATGACAGGGCCCTACAATGAGCAGTTCTTC. Amino acid sequence: CASSQEMTGPYNEQFF.

The chain recombines TRBV19 with TRBJ1-5; D remains unclear. V gave up 2 bases and J gave up 6 bases, with 8 bases separating them. The CDR3 length is 13 residues. The germline CDR1 and CDR2 sequences are LNHDA and SQIVND (reference sequence). This CDR3 reads CASSINGGQPQHF. CDR3 bases: TGTGCCAGTAGTATAAACGGAGGTCAGCCCCAGCATTTT.

V gene TRBV28 combines with J gene TRBJ2-1; D gene unclear. The CDR3 runs 14 residues. Deletions cut 5 bases from V and 4 bases from J, with 12 bases between. CDR1 and CDR2 from the germline V gene are MDHEN and SYDVKM. The chain's CDR3 is CASSTAISYNEQFF. For the CDR3, the DNA is TGTGCCAGCAGTACAGCGATTAGTTACAATGAGCAGTTCTTC.

This clonotype was recorded once. CDR3 protein: CASSTVGFYGYTF. For the CDR3, the DNA is TGTGCCAGCAGCACCGTGGGGTTCTATGGCTACACCTTC. V and J are TRBV9 and TRBJ1-2; unclear D gene. The CDR3 runs to 13 residues. Trimming took off 4 bases at V and 4 bases at J, with 11 bases between the two ends. Germline CDR1 reads SGDLS; CDR2 reads YYNGEE.

This rearrangement joins TRBV19 to TRBJ1-1; D perhaps matches TRBD1 (5 bases). This CDR3 spans 14 amino acids. The V end lost 6 bases, the J end lost 7 bases, and 18 bases lay between the germline ends. Germline-derived CDR1 and CDR2 are LNHDA and SQIVND (reference sequence). CDR3: CASSKTLTGDEAFF. CDR3 in DNA: TGTGCCAGTAGCAAAACCCTAACAGGAGATGAAGCTTTCTTT. The variable domain in full, completed from reference TRBV19 and TRBJ1-1, reads DGGITQSPKYLFRKEGQNVTLSCEQNLNHDAMYWYRQDPGQGLRLIYYSQIVNDFQKGDIAEGYSVSREKKESFPLTVTSAQKNPTAFYLCASSKTLTGDEAFFGQGTRLTVV.

Details on this clonotype: One end of the junction does not line up with germline, which may come from a read error. In nucleotides, the CDR3 is TGTGCCAGTAGTATACAGGGGAAACCCTACGATGAGCAGTTCTTC. It yields the protein CASSIQGKPYDEQFF. The chain is built from TRBV19 and TRBJ2-1, with TRBD1 as a possible D gene (6 bases). There are 15 residues in the CDR3. Germline assignment: CDR1 LNHDA and CDR2 SQIVND (reference sequence).

The genes are TRBV15 and TRBJ2-3; D remains ambiguous. Germline values: CDR1 LNHNV, CDR2 YYDKDF (reference sequence). V was pared by 0 bases and J by 1 base, with 5 bases between. The CDR3 is made up of 14 amino acids. Here the CDR3 reads CATSRETRTDTQYF. The CDR3, as DNA: TGTGCCACCAGCAGAGAAACACGCACAGATACGCAGTATTTT. Drawing the rest from reference TRBV15 and TRBJ2-3, the complete variable domain is DAMVIQNPRYQVTQFGKPVTLSCSQTLNHNVMYWYQQKSSQAPKLLFHYYDKDFNNEADTPDNFQSRRPNTSFCFLDIRSPGLGDTAMYLCATSRETRTDTQYFGPGTRLTVL.

The chain employs TRBV6-6 and TRBJ1-1, with D possibly matching TRBD1 (5 bases). The germline gives CDR1 MNHNY, CDR2 SVGAGI (reference sequence). CDR3 size: 15 residues. V was cut by 0 bases and J by 1 base, with 9 bases left in between. CDR3 coding DNA: TGTGCCAGCAGTTACTCGATACAGGAGAACACTGAAGCTTTCTTT. Protein: CASSYSIQENTEAFF.

This clonotype occurred a few times. The chain has TRBV7-9 and TRBJ2-7, with TRBD2 matching over 7 bases. The CDR3 consists of 15 residues. Unmatched junction bases numbered 7, after V lost 1 base and J lost 4 bases. Germline loops: CDR1 SEHNR, CDR2 FQNEAQ (reference sequence). For the CDR3, the DNA is TGTGCCAGCAGCTTAGTAGCTAGCGGCGGGTACGAGCAGTACTTC. Translating it yields CASSLVASGGYEQYF.

This sequence joins TRBV7-6 and TRBJ1-4; D is possibly TRBD1 (5 bases). The CDR3 consists of 15 residues. Germline CDR1 SGHVS, CDR2 FNYEAQ. V lost 2 bases to trimming and J lost 4 bases, with 11 bases between them. In nucleotides, the CDR3 is TGTGCCAGCAGCTTATTGACGGGACGTAATGAAAAACTGTTTTTT. It is translated as CASSLLTGRNEKLFF.

The chain couples TRBV12-3 or TRBV12-4 to TRBJ2-3; 13 bases fit TRBD2. CDR3 length: 15 residues. Trimming cost V 7 bases and J 2 bases; bases outside gene matches: 3. CDR3 loop: CASTGTSGDTDTQYF. In DNA, the CDR3 is TGTGCCAGCACCGGGACTAGCGGGGACACAGATACGCAGTATTTT.

The gene calls are TRBV5-5 and TRBJ2-3, with D possibly matching TRBD1 (6 bases). Germline CDR1 is SGHKS and CDR2 is YYEKEE (reference sequence). The CDR3 length is 20 residues. Trimming removed 0 bases from V and 0 bases from J, with 23 bases in between. The CDR3 DNA follows: TGTGCCAGCAGCTTGGTTGCGACAGGCTCGATTCCCATTAGCACAGATACGCAGTATTTT. Translating it yields CASSLVATGSIPISTDTQYF. Drawing the rest from reference TRBV5-5 and TRBJ2-3, the complete variable domain is DAGVTQSPTHLIKTRGQQVTLRCSPISGHKSVSWYQQVLGQGPQFIFQYYEKEERGRGNFPDRFSARQFPNYSSELNVNALLLGDSALYLCASSLVATGSIPISTDTQYFGPGTRLTVL.